This TCR beta chain was retrieved from a study of cytomegalovirus exposure and HLA in healthy donors. Whole-study context: It was reported in a later analysis that the same platform had been used for the 90 to 150 validation repertoires as for the 550 to 700 first-cohort repertoires.

The data were produced by immunoSEQ multiplex PCR, yet TCRdb's version contains in-frame clones alone and is incomplete. The repertoire holds about 160,000 clones, with just under 90% as singletons. Worth noting for this clone: Its antigen remains unknown.

Whole-study results and caveats: First-cohort TCR clusters tended to co-occur in the 120 or so validation repertoires, a later analysis found.

From germline, CDR1 is MDHEN and CDR2 SYDVKM. Trimming removed 3 bases at V and 7 bases at J, with 4 bases between. The CDR3 loop spans 11 amino acids. The donors were members of the validation cohort comprising over a hundred subjects, separate from the approximately 670-subject first cohort. The TCR comes from a woman aged 18-30 years in good health and CMV-seropositive. This sequence joins TRBV28 and TRBJ2-1; the D is unclear. The sample comprised PBMCs. CDR3 loop: CASSLRNEQFF. The DNA of the CDR3 is TGTGCCAGCAGTTTGAGGAATGAGCAGTTCTTC.